This TCR beta chain was sequenced during a study of T cell responses to AZD1222 COVID-19 vaccine. Whole-study findings and limits: The donors showed a predominance of white British ancestry and of females, with possible underestimation of clonal diversity.

Measured with immunoSEQ multiplex PCR; TCRdb has only the in-frame clones, and not every one. The table includes 120,000 to 150,000 clones, roughly nine tenths detected once. Germline loops: CDR1 LGHNA, CDR2 YNFKEQ. V was clipped by 4 bases and J by 2 bases, with 6 bases between them. There are 14 residues in the CDR3. With regard to this clone: Its antigen is unknown.

This clonotype was sampled from an adult who received the AZD1222 COVID-19 vaccine. The specimen comprised peripheral blood, sampled 28 days after the second AZD1222 dose. This rearrangement joins TRBV4-2 to TRBJ2-6, with D uncertain. The CDR3 loop is CASSRQTGANVLTF. CDR3 coding DNA: TGTGCCAGCAGCCGACAAACTGGGGCCAACGTCCTGACTTTC.